This T cell receptor beta chain was captured by sequencing in a study of blood T cell repertoires in COVID-19. CDR1 and CDR2 (germline): SGHDN, FVKESK. V lost 6 bases and J 3 bases, leaving 13 bases between the germline ends. This CDR3 region has 14 residues. The table came from immunoSEQ multiplex PCR; TCRdb's copy has only in-frame clones and leaves some out. The sample carries hundreds of thousands of clones, 85% to 90% recorded once. The study drew participants aged 18 to 89 years from 20 to 30 US areas. The study assigned cohorts using participant-reported clinical history. Exposed participants encountered a COVID-19 case during the 2 weeks preceding study entry.

This clonotype was sampled from a woman aged 45-65 years who had been exposed to COVID-19. The chain recombines TRBV14 with TRBJ2-3; possibly TRBD1 for D (6 bases). Specimen: PBMCs or T cells enriched from blood (not recorded which). The CDR3 DNA is TGTGCCAGCAGTCTGTACAGGGAAACAGATACGCAGTATTTT. Its protein is CASSLYRETDTQYF.